The present entry profiles one TCR beta chain with its context. The antigen this receptor binds is unknown. In total, 666 healthy bone marrow donors made up the cohort. Cohort members were all nominally healthy when sampled, although unrecorded immune exposures were likely present. The donor tested CMV seropositive and was one of the 289 seropositive cohort members. A peripheral blood sample was collected from each donor, and TCR beta sequencing was performed on peripheral blood mononuclear cells. Genomic DNA extraction from the blood cell samples was performed with the Qiagen DNeasy Blood Extraction Kit. This entry comes from a study of cytomegalovirus exposure and HLA in healthy donors listed by TCRdb under 2017. Background for the entire study: According to an earlier analysis of a few hundred of the donors, 150 million to 200 million T cells yielded approximately 120 million unique TCR beta sequences and 276 Gb of sequence data. Donor age, sex, ethnicity and CMV serostatus were compiled together with the repertoire data. To study patterns of TCR occurrence, a later analysis re-analyzed previously published TCR beta repertoires from several hundred donors and added high-resolution HLA genotyping. The study used immunosequencing to profile the T cell repertoires of 666 subjects and linked those repertoires to cytomegalovirus serostatus. Every discovery cohort repertoire had been produced on one sequencing platform. To predict cytomegalovirus infection status, the study brought together high-throughput TCR immunosequencing, statistical association of individual TCRs with disease status, and machine learning. Genome-wide SNP genotypes for about 60% of the roughly 670 donors were used in a later genetic analysis, which treated that subset as a discovery cohort. Among the roughly 380 genotyped donors, around 79% belonged to the genetic ancestry cluster associated with self-reported Caucasian donors. Rather than drawing on any new phenotypic data, the later analysis identified candidate immune exposures from TCR beta sequences and the way those sequences occurred across donors. Among about 370 genotyped donors of the cohort, an average of around 240,000 unique TCR beta nucleotide sequences was sequenced per donor, of which roughly 17% were non-productive. Four to six DR-DQ haplotypes were handled as single units for association and clustering, since linkage in the cohort was strong. An early release covering over 500 HLA-typed donors comprised approximately 300 gigabases of sequencing data and 85 million to 100 million unique TCR sequences. The number of donors typed differed by locus, with about 629-630 for A, B, C, DRB1 and DQB1, roughly 520 for DQA1, under 610 for DPA1, and 472 for DPB1. Both class I and class II loci were covered by HLA typing, at four-digit resolution. To decide whether each TCR beta V gene segment behaved as functional or pseudogenic, an earlier analysis of some 570 of the donors relied on high-throughput TCR beta sequencing. The study aimed to test whether signatures of past pathogen exposure could be identified by cataloging public T cell receptors. Along with the roughly 670-subject first cohort, a separate validation cohort of over a hundred different subjects was used.

The cysteine opens and the phenylalanine closes a CDR3 of 16 amino acids. Only CDR3 DNA remains: 48 bases, in frame from the first base. The germline V gene (reference sequence) specifies SEHNR as CDR1 and FQNEAQ as CDR2. Trimming leaves V shorter by 5 bases and J shorter by 7 bases, with the junction holding 10 bases beyond the gene matches. General findings and caveats noted by the study authors: A group of highly shared sequence variants was considered likely to be a technical artifact of the sequencing pipeline. Compared with the roughly 600-donor mean, donors in an Asian-associated ancestry cluster had fewer N-insertions in productive TCRs, according to a later genetic analysis. A later genetic analysis associated a missense DCLRE1C variant with V-gene and J-gene trimming of TCR beta chains, and an independent cohort replicated the association. In a later analysis, most CMV-associated TCR beta chains were found to appear HLA-restricted, with HLA associations seemingly driven largely by CMV exposure. While some public TCRs were present in many individuals, most TCR sequences turned up only very rarely across donors. The only immune exposure information available for the cohort was CMV serostatus. A later analysis found that TCR association rates varied across HLA loci, with DRB1 alleles showing the most associated TCRs and HLA-C alleles the fewest. The 87-base-pair reads could not distinguish some IMGT-functional V segments, including TRBV6-2 and TRBV6-3, so those segments were excluded. Correlated functional status among segregating V segments might reflect linkage disequilibrium, but an unknown experimental factor could not be ruled out. This cohort had only TCR beta chains sequenced, and the lack of alpha or paired-chain data limited which features could be detected. Presence/absence analyses assumed roughly uniform sequencing depth across donors, an assumption that may not hold. A further reported finding was that TCR beta sequences accurately predicted the HLA-A and HLA-B alleles for most subjects in the first cohort. In both the original and validation cohorts, the classifier was reported to diagnose cytomegalovirus status with high specificity and sensitivity. At a false discovery rate of 0.05, a later analysis linked around 17,000 TCR beta sequences to specific HLA alleles. Some 16 rarely observed V segments, including chromosome 9 orphons, were excluded from the earlier analysis of several hundred of the donors because counts were too low. Assigning TCR associations to individual alleles was difficult when HLA alleles, especially DR and DQ, strongly co-occurred. Because some donors lacked HLA typing at each locus, the association tests relied only on the typed subset. A later analysis reported that several top co-occurrence clusters appeared linked to parvovirus B19, influenza, CMV and Epstein-Barr virus. The study listed 164 TCR beta chains as associated with cytomegalovirus. The authors suggested that the approach could potentially be generalized to other disease states and immunological phenotypes. A few of the identified cytomegalovirus-associated TCR beta chains were confirmed in vitro to be specific for cytomegalovirus antigens. Broadly in line with IMGT annotations, most TCR beta V segments showed up in productive rearrangements about 90% or about 30% of the time in an earlier analysis of 450 to 600 of the donors. Compared with equally common non-associated chains, HLA-associated TCR beta chains in a later analysis were more clonally expanded and had lower generation probabilities.

Library preparation employed the immunoSEQ multiplex PCR assay. The multiplex PCR relied on a mix of 60 forward primers for TCR Vbeta segments and 13 reverse primers for TCR Jbeta segments. A multiplex PCR assay on genomic DNA amplified the CDR3 region of rearranged TCR beta genes. The Illumina HiSeq System was used to sequence the amplified TCR beta libraries as 87-base-pair reads. Under the source paper's analysis protocol: A later analysis tallied 70 million to 100 million unique TCR beta chains across the approximately 670 repertoires, and approximately 9.9 million of those chains were shared by two or more donors. Raw reads were error-corrected and collapsed into unique sequences by a nearest-neighbor algorithm in which closely related sequences were merged to remove PCR and sequencing errors. To assign V, D and J gene segments, CDR3 sequences were aligned to IMGT reference sequences. For a sequence to be retained, a match of at least six nucleotides to both a V gene segment and a J gene segment was required. Rearrangements were classified as productive when the CDR3 lacked stop codons and remained in frame with V and J, and all other rearrangements were classified as non-productive. Following IMGT convention, CDR3 was defined as the stretch from the second conserved V-encoded cysteine to the conserved J-encoded phenylalanine. Sequences without an unambiguous match to a single V gene segment were excluded from the earlier analysis of a few hundred of the donors. An earlier analysis of 587 of the donors classified V segments as functional when productive rearrangements were above 56.7% and as segregating when the standard deviation between donors was above 5%. A statistical classification framework was developed to diagnose cytomegalovirus status using the catalog of TCR beta chain sequences. A later analysis assigned V and J genes by comparing TCR nucleotide sequences with IMGT/GENE-DB human TR gene sequences. The TCRdist pipeline was used in a later analysis to assign CDR3 sequences and most-parsimonious VDJ recombination scenarios. In a later analysis, each TCR beta chain was defined by its CDR3 amino acid sequence together with its V-gene family, and reads without a unique V-gene family were excluded. To address suspected cross-contamination and a sequencing artifact, a later analysis removed under 600 highly shared, low-generation-probability nucleotide sequences. For each public chain, a later analysis derived a clonal expansion index from normalized ranks of inferred template counts within each repertoire. Generation probabilities in a later analysis came from a VDJ recombination model fitted to out-of-frame rearrangements, and those results were checked against IGoR. Hypergeometric tests were used in a later analysis to score TCR-TCR, TCR-HLA and TCR-CMV co-occurrence, with a repertoire-size bias correction applied to the TCR pairs. To estimate false discovery rates, a later analysis permuted the HLA or CMV assignments 20 times. In a later analysis, co-occurring TCRs were grouped with DBSCAN, and TCRdist sequence similarity was added when clustering was performed within HLA-allele-positive subsets. Repertoires with fewer than 30,000 or more than 120,000 public chains were left out of co-occurrence clustering, as were four to six repertoires with anomalous nucleotide sharing. The source is immuneACCESS, and TCRdb retained only in-frame sequences with V and J called. Part of the clones is not carried over; for the studies checked, unresolved V genes explain less than half of this, and the remainder is unexplained. V, J and clone size derive from that table, while D and trimming were established from the DNA sequence. The record for this sample contains about 200,000 clones. Around 1.1% of the sample belongs to the ten largest clones.

The sequence links TRBV7-9 to TRBJ2-2, with 10 middle bases fitting TRBD2. Sequenced: PBMCs. This TCR was sampled from a girl aged 2 to 9 in good health and CMV-seropositive. The CDR3 protein: CASSRTFSGRHGELFF. The DNA reads as follows: TGTGCCAGCAGCCGTACTTTTAGCGGGAGGCACGGGGAGCTGTTTTTT.